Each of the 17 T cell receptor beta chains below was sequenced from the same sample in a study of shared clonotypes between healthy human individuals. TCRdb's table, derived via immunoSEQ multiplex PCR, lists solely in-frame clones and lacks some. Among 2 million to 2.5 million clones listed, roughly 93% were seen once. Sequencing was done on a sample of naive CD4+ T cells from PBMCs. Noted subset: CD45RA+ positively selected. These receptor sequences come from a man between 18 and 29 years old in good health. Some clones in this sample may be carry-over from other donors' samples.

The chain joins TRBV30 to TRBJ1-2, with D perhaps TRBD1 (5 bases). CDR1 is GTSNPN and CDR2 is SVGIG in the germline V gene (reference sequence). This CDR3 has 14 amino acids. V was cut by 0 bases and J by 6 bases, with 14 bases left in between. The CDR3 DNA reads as TGTGCCTGGAGTGTACATTGGGGGGTGAATGGCTACACCTTC. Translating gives CAWSVHWGVNGYTF.

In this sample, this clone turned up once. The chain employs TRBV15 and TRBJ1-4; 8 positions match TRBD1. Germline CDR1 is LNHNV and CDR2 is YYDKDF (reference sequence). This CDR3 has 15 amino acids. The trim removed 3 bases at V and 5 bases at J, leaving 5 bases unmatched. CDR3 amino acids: CATSSRTGPNEKLFF. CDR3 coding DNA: TGTGCCACCAGCAGCCGGACAGGGCCGAATGAAAAACTGTTTTTT.

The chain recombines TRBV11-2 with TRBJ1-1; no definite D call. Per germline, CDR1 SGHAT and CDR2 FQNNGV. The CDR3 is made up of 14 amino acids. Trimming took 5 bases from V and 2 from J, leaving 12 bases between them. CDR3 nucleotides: TGTGCCAGCAGCATCGGTGGGCTCAACACTGAAGCTTTCTTT. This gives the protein CASSIGGLNTEAFF.

CDR3 DNA: TGTGCCAGCAGTTTCCCACAAGAGACCCAGTACTTC. Protein product: CASSFPQETQYF. This chain links TRBV27 with TRBJ2-5, with D hard to call. Trimming shortened V by 3 bases and J by 2 bases, and 4 bases separated the two germline ends. The CDR3 length is 12 residues. Germline loops: CDR1 MNHEY, CDR2 SMNVEV (reference sequence).

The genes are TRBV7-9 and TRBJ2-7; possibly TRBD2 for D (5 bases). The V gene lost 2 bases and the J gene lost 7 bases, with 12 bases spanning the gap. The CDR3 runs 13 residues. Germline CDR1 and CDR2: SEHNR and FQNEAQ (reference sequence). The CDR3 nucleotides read TGTGCCAGCAGCTTACGGGGATCTAGAGAGCAGTACTTC. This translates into CASSLRGSREQYF.

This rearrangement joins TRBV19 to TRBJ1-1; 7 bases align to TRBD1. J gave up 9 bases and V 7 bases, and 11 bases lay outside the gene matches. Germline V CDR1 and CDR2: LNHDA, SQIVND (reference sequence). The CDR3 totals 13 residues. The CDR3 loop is CASNYPGTAKAFF. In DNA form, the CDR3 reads TGTGCCAGTAACTACCCCGGGACAGCTAAAGCTTTCTTT.

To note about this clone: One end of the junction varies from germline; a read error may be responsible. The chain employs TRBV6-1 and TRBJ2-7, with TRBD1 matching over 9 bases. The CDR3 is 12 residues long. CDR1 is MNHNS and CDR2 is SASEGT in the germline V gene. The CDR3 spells CASREGQGKQYF. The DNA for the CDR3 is TGTGCCAGCAGAGAAGGACAGGGGAAGCAGTACTTC.

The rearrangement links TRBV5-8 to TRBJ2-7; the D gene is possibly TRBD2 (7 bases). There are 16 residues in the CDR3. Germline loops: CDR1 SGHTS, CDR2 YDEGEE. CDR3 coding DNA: TGTGTAGATGGGGGGGCCCAGCCGCGGATCCACTACGAGCAGTACTTC. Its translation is CVDGGAQPRIHYEQYF.

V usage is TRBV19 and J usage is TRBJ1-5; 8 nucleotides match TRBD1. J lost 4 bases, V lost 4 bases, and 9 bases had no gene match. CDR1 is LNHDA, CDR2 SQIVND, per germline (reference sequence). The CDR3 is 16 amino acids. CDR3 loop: CASSTQGAIRNQPQHF. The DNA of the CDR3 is TGTGCCAGTAGTACTCAGGGGGCGATAAGGAATCAGCCCCAGCATTTT.

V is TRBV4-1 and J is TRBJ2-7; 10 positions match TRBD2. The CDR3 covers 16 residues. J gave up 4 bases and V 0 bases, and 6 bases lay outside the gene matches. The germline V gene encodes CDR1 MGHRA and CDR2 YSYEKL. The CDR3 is CASSQEPGLAFYEQYF. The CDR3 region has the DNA TGCGCCAGCAGCCAAGAGCCGGGACTAGCGTTTTACGAGCAGTACTTC.

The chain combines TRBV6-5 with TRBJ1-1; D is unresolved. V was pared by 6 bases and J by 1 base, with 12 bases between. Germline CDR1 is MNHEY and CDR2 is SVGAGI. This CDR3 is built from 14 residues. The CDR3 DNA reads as TGTGCCAGCAGATCTGGACCACCGAACACTGAAGCTTTCTTT. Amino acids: CASRSGPPNTEAFF.

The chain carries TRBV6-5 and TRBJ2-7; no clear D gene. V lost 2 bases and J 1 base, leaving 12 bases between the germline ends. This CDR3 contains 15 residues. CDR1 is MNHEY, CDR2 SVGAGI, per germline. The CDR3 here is CASSYSSVGSYEQYF. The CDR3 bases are TGTGCCAGCAGTTACAGCTCGGTGGGGTCCTACGAGCAGTACTTC.

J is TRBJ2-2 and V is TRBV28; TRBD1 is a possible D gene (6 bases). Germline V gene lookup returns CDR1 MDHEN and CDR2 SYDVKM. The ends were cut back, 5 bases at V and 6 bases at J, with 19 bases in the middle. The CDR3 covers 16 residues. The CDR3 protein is CASSPLGARKAGELFF. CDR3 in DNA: TGTGCCAGCAGTCCATTGGGGGCGCGGAAGGCCGGGGAGCTGTTTTTT.

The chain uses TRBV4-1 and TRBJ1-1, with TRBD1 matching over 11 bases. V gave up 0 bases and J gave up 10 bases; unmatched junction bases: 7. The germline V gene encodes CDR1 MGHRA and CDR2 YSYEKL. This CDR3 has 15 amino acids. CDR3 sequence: CASSQDKGQGARAFF. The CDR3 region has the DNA TGCGCCAGCAGCCAAGATAAAGGACAGGGGGCGCGAGCTTTCTTT.

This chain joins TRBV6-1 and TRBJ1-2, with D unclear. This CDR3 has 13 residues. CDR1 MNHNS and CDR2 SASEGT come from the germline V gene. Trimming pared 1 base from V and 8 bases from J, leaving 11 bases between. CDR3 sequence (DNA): TGTGCCAGCAGTGAAGGTTGGGGAGGAGGCTACACCTTC. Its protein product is CASSEGWGGGYTF.

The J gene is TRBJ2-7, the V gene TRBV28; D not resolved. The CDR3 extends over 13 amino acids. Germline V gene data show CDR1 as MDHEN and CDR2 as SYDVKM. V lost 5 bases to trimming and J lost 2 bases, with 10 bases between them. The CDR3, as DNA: TGTGCCAGCAGTCGTCCGGGTGCCTACGAGCAGTACTTC. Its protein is CASSRPGAYEQYF.

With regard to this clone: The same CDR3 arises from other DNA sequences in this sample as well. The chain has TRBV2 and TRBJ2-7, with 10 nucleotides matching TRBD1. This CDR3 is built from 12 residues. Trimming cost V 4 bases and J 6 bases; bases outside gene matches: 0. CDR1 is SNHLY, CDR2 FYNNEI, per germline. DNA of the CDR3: TGTGCCAGCAGTGGGGACAGGGGCGAGCAGTACTTC. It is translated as CASSGDRGEQYF.